This T cell receptor (beta chain) comes out of a study of molecular identifiers for immune sequencing clone quantification. Methods described previously, with TCR primers listed, were used for bulk TCR libraries. Via MiXCR, TCRdb re-called the PCR reads, giving one row per CDR3 protein. The repertoire holds 97,000 or so distinct CDR3 sequences, about 32% seen once, with about 9.1% in the top ten. This TCR derives from a human donor in good health. Some libraries in this study had Jurkat cell RNA spiked in. The sequencing sample was made of naive CD8+ T cells from blood, with Jurkat cell RNA spiked in. Subset reported: FACS-sorted CD8+CD4-CCR7+CD45RA+ naive T cells.

CDR3 residues: CASSFLVYEQFF. The CDR3 DNA reads TGTGCCAGCAGCTTTCTAGTATATGAGCAGTTCTTC. The rearrangement uses TRBV7-2 and TRBJ2-1; D ambiguous. Trimming stripped 3 bases from V and 8 bases from J, with 8 bases between. In germline, CDR1 is SGHTA, CDR2 FQGNSA. This CDR3 has 12 amino acids.